These 8 T cell receptor beta chains share one sample of origin, sequenced in a study of blood T cells in healthy people across ages. With a J-beta primer mix and a sample-barcoded 5' primer, a second PCR ran about 7 to 12 cycles. TCRdb reprocessed the 5' RACE reads via MiXCR and lists one record per CDR3 protein. The sample lists about a million distinct CDR3 sequences; 45% to 60% were seen once. Sequencing was done on a sample of blood. All receptors derive from a woman aged 60 to 75 in good health.

The chain has TRBV7-2 and TRBJ2-1; 9 bases line up with TRBD2. The J call may not be correct, given that the DNA end is closer to TRBJ2-7. From germline, CDR1 is SGHTA and CDR2 FQGNSA. The CDR3 has 15 residues. The CDR3 bases are TGTGCCAGCAGCCCTTCGACTAGCGGATACAATGAGCAGTACTTC. It specifies CASSPSTSGYNEQYF.

This chain uses TRBV20-1 with TRBJ2-5; D is uncertain. V lost 0 bases, J lost 2 bases, and 13 bases lay in between. The CDR3 spans 15 residues. The V gene's germline CDR1 is DFQATT and CDR2 SNEGSKA (reference sequence). CDR3 DNA: TGCAGTGCTAGAGATCCGTTGACAATTCAAGAGACCCAGTACTTC. Its protein is CSARDPLTIQETQYF.

V usage is TRBV4-3 and J usage is TRBJ1-5; D is undetermined. The germline CDR1 and CDR2 sequences are LGHNA and YSLEER. Trimming took off 0 bases at V and 1 base at J, with 13 bases between the two ends. CDR3 length: 17 residues. The CDR3 DNA is TGCGCCAGCAGCCAAGAGGTAGGAGGTGGGAGCAATCAGCCCCAGCATTTT. Encoded protein: CASSQEVGGGSNQPQHF.

The V gene is TRBV7-9, the J gene TRBJ1-4; weak D call: TRBD1 (5 bases). CDR3 length: 14 residues. V lost 7 bases to trimming and J lost 7 bases, with 16 bases between them. Germline V gene sequence: CDR1 SEHNR, CDR2 FQNEAQ (reference sequence). The CDR3 reads CASNGKGHPEKLFF. The CDR3 DNA sequence: TGTGCCAGCAACGGTAAAGGACACCCTGAAAAACTGTTTTTT. The variable domain in full, completed from reference TRBV7-9 and TRBJ1-4, reads DTGVSQNPRHKITKRGQNVTFRCDPISEHNRLYWYRQTLGQGPEFLTYFQNEAQLEKSRLLSDRFSAERPKGSFSTLEIQRTEQGDSAMYLCASNGKGHPEKLFFGSGTQLSVL.

This clonotype has a handful of counts. V and J are TRBV13 and TRBJ2-7; no firm D call. The V end was cut by 2 bases, the J end by 0 bases, with 5 bases between. The CDR3 has 13 amino acids. Germline CDR1 is PRHDT and CDR2 is FYEKMQ (reference sequence). The CDR3 spells CASSLQRSYEQYF. In DNA, the CDR3 is TGTGCCAGCAGCTTACAGCGCTCCTACGAGCAGTACTTC.

This chain links TRBV6-6 with TRBJ1-4, with D possibly being TRBD1 (5 bases). Trimming removed 6 bases from V and 6 bases from J, with 8 bases in between. CDR1 and CDR2 from the germline V gene are MNHNY and SVGAGI (reference sequence). The CDR3 spans 12 residues. Here the CDR3 DNA reads TGTGCCAGCAGCAAACAGGATGAAAAACTGTTTTTT. Its protein product is CASSKQDEKLFF.

The gene calls are TRBV12-3 or TRBV12-4 and TRBJ2-7; D remains ambiguous. The CDR3 consists of 12 residues. Trimming took off 3 bases at V and 3 bases at J, with 6 bases between the two ends. The CDR3 DNA reads TGTGCCAGCAGTTTTCACAACTACGAGCAGTACTTC. This gives the protein CASSFHNYEQYF.

The gene calls are TRBV28 and TRBJ2-7; 7 nucleotides align to TRBD1. The CDR3 extends over 19 amino acids. Looked up from germline, CDR1 is MDHEN and CDR2 is SYDVKM. V lost 3 bases to trimming and J lost 3 bases; unmatched junction nucleotides: 20. CDR3 sequence: CASSFTGFRRGRRLYEQYF. The DNA of the CDR3 is TGTGCCAGCAGTTTTACGGGATTTAGAAGGGGGCGCCGGCTCTACGAGCAGTACTTC.